This T cell receptor beta chain emerged from a study of T cell changes during pregnancy in multiple sclerosis. CDR3 size: 13 residues. Between the trimmed V and J ends, which lost 3 bases and 3 bases, there was a span of 5 bases. Germline assignment: CDR1 SGHNT and CDR2 YENEEA. This clone came up once. Sequencing was performed with immunoSEQ multiplex PCR; in TCRdb, only in-frame clones are kept and a portion is missing. The table has just under 95,000 clones, about 92% seen once; the top ten hold roughly 3%. The sequence was collected from a female donor with multiple sclerosis, enrolled in a pregnancy study. This chain uses TRBV11-3 with TRBJ2-2; D ambiguous. The specimen was peripheral blood, collected in the first trimester of pregnancy. Written as DNA, the CDR3 is TGTGCCAGCAGCTTGGGCTACACCGGGGAGCTGTTTTTT. It specifies CASSLGYTGELFF.